This record covers a single T cell receptor beta chain. This sample was included in a study of blood T cell repertoires in COVID-19. Using immunoSEQ multiplex PCR, the repertoire was profiled, and TCRdb retains in-frame clones only, with some absent. The sample holds fewer than 90,000 clones, 70% to 90% seen once. The ends lost 7 bases at V and 7 bases at J; junction bases unmatched: 6. CDR1 and CDR2 from the germline V gene are MNHEY and SMNVEV (reference sequence). This CDR3 is built from 14 residues. J is TRBJ2-1 and V is TRBV27; 11 bases agree with TRBD1. The TCR comes from a man in his 70s with active COVID-19. Sequencing used peripheral blood. The CDR3 is CASTWGTGGNEQFF. Written as DNA, the CDR3 is TGTGCCAGCACCTGGGGGACAGGGGGTAATGAGCAGTTCTTC.